Here is one T cell receptor beta chain with its context. The record originates from a study of blood T cell repertoires in COVID-19. Enrollees, roughly 18 to 95 years old, lived in approximately 25 US areas. Cohort assignment relied on participant-reported clinical history. Original analysis: Amplification of reference gene primers provided the estimated nucleated cell counts. TCRdb's copy holds only in-frame clones and misses some; the assay was immunoSEQ multiplex PCR. The V and J calls and clone size were taken over from that table, and D and trimming were inferred from the DNA. The table has some 350,000 clones, about 90% seen once. This CDR3 is built from 14 residues. Trimming removed 4 bases from V and 0 bases from J, with 7 bases in between. Germline V lookup: CDR1 MNHEY, CDR2 SMNVEV (reference sequence).

This TCR came from a woman aged 25 to 39 who had recovered from COVID-19. The sample was PBMCs or T cells enriched from blood (not recorded which). The chain carries TRBV27 and TRBJ1-3, with unresolved D. The CDR3 sequence is CASSSRSSGNTIYF. The DNA of the CDR3 is TGTGCCAGCAGTTCTCGGAGCTCTGGAAACACCATATATTTT.